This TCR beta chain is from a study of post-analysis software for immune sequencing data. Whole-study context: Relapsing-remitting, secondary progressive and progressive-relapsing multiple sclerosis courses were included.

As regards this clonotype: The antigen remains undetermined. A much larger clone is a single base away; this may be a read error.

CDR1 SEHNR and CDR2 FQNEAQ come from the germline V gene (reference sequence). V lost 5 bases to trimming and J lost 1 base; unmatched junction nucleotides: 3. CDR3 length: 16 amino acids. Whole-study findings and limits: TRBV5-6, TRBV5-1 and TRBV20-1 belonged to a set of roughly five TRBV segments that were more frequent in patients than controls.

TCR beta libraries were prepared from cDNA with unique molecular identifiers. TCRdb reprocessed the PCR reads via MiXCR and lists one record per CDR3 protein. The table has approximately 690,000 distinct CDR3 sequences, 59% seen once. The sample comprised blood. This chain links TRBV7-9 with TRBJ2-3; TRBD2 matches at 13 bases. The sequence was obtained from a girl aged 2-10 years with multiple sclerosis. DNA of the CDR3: TGTGCCAGCAGCATAGGGACTAGCGGGGGCACAGATACGCAGTATTTT. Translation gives CASSIGTSGGTDTQYF. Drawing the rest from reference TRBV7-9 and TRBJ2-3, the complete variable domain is DTGVSQNPRHKITKRGQNVTFRCDPISEHNRLYWYRQTLGQGPEFLTYFQNEAQLEKSRLLSDRFSAERPKGSFSTLEIQRTEQGDSAMYLCASSIGTSGGTDTQYFGPGTRLTVL.